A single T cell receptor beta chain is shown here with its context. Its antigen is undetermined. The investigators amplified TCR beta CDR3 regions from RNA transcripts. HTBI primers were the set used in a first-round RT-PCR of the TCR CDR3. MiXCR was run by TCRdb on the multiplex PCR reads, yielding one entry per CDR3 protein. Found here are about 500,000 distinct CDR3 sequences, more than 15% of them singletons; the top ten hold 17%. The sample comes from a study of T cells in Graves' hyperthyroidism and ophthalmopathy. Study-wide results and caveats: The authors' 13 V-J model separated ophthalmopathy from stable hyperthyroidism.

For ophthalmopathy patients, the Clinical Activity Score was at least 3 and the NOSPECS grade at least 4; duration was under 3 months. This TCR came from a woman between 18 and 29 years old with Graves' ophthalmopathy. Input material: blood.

The CDR3 loop is CASTTGGSSYEQYF. In nucleotides, the CDR3 is TGTGCCAGTACGACAGGGGGGAGCTCCTACGAGCAGTACTTC. The J gene is TRBJ2-7, the V gene TRBV19; 9 bases match TRBD1. The length of the CDR3 is 14 residues. Germline V CDR1 and CDR2: LNHDA, SQIVND (reference sequence). With 7 bases clipped from V and 0 bases from J, the junction kept 4 bases outside the gene matches.